The T cell receptor (beta chain) under discussion was sequenced for a study of cytomegalovirus exposure and HLA in healthy donors. This CDR3 is 16 amino acids long. CDR1 and CDR2 (germline): SGHRS, YFSETQ. The germline V and J ends were trimmed by 2 bases and 0 bases, with 11 bases remaining between them. Donors were ostensibly healthy at sampling, although undocumented immune exposures were probable. The PCR contained 60 Vbeta and 13 Jbeta primers. Assay used: immunoSEQ multiplex PCR; TCRdb lists only in-frame clones, some missing. Among approximately 130,000 clones listed, over 65% were seen once. The sample comprised PBMCs. The chain has TRBV5-1 and TRBJ2-2, with D perhaps TRBD1 (6 bases). This clonotype was obtained from a man aged 40-55 years in good health and CMV-seronegative. CDR3 DNA sequence: TGCGCCAGCAGCTTCACGGACAGTGCGAACACCGGGGAGCTGTTTTTT. Residues: CASSFTDSANTGELFF.